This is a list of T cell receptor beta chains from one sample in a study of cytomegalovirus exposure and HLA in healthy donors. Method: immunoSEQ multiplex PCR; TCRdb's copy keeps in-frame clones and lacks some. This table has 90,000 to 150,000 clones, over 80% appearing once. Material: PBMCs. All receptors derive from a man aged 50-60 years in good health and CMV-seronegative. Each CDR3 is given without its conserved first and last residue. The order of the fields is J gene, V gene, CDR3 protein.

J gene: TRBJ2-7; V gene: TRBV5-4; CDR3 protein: ASSLARAGLTYEQY
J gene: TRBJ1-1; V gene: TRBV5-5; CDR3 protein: ASRRDSNTEAF
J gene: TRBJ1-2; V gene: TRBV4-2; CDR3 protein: ASSQETGTGGGYGYT
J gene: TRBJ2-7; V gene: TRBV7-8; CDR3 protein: ASSLKREGSGEQY
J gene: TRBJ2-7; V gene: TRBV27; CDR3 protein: ASSFPDRGQQY
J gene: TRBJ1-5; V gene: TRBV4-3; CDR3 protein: ASSQDTGSNQPQH
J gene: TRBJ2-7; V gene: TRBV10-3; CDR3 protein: AISEFPGTGIEQY
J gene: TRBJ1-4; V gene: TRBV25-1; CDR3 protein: ASSESNRDNEKLF
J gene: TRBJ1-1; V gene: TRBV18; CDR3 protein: ASSPAGTGNTEAF
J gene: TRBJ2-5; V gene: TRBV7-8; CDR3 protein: ASSQSGASGGYGTQY
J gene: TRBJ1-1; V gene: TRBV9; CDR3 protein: ASSVGSNTEAF
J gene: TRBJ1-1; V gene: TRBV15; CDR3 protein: ATSRGDSSEAF
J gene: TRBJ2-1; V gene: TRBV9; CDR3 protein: ASSVEGATYNEQF
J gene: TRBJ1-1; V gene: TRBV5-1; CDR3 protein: ASSSSGGRTEAF
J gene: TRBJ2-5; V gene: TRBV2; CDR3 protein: ASSLGAGETQY
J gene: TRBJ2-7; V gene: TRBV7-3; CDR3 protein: ASSLIGGQRIYEQY
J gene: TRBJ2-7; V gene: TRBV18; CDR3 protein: ASSPTRDYYEQY
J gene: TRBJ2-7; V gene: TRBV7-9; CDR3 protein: ASSLRASGQHEQY
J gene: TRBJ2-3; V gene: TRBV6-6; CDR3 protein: ASSYLAGGDTQY
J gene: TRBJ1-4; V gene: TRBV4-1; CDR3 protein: ASSLQGTNEKLF
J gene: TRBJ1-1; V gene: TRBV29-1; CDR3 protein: SVGHGLMNTEAF
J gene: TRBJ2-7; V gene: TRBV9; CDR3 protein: ASSGPTSQGLYEQY
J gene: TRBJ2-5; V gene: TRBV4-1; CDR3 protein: ASSHLGQGGGETQY
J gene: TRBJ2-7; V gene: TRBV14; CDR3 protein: ASSPRLLSYEQY
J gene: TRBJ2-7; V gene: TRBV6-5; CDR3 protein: ASSLSAGTARGEQY
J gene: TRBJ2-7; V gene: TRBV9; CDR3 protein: ASSVDGVGDRGYEQY
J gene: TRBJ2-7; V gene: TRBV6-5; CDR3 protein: ASRPSGANYEQY